Presented here are 18 T cell receptor beta chains from one specimen sequenced in a study of vaccination effects on CD4 cells after COVID-19. In the ViraFEST assay, antigen-specific CD4+ clonotypes were identified by expansion after peptide-pool stimulation. Culture proceeded for under twelve days, and CD4+ T cells were then isolated. None of these healthy vaccinees had been infected with SARS-CoV-2 before vaccination. The protocol was immunoSEQ multiplex PCR, while the TCRdb copy is restricted to in-frame clones and leaves out a portion. The profile shows tens of thousands of clones, approximately 76% of them singletons. These receptors' targets are unknown. The material was CD4+ T cells from PBMCs cultured with HCoV-NL63 spike peptides, obtained before COVID-19 vaccination. The source of these receptors is a human donor who received a COVID-19 vaccine.

The V and J genes are TRBV11-2 and TRBJ2-1; a possible D gene is TRBD2 (7 bases). The CDR3 extends over 19 amino acids. Trimming took off 0 bases at V and 1 base at J, with 19 bases between the two ends. Germline V gives CDR1 SGHAT, CDR2 FQNNGV. The CDR3 DNA sequence: TGTGCCAGCAGCTTAGATACGAGGTCGGGGGGCGCTTCCTACAATGAGCAGTTCTTC. Encoded protein: CASSLDTRSGGASYNEQFF.

The rearrangement joins TRBV29-1 to TRBJ2-5; TRBD2 agrees at 9 bases. From germline, CDR1 is SQVTM and CDR2 ANQGSEA. The CDR3 length is 16 residues. J was trimmed by 5 bases and V by 4 bases; bases with no gene match: 14. This chain's CDR3 is CSVASGGRSLGETQYF. CDR3 DNA: TGCAGCGTTGCAAGCGGGGGGCGATCTTTGGGGGAGACCCAGTACTTC.

This clone was recorded a few times. J is TRBJ1-1 and V is TRBV10-1, with a possible D match to TRBD1 (5 bases). V was cut by 6 bases and J by 1 base, with 9 bases left in between. CDR1 is WNHNN, CDR2 SYGVQD, per germline (reference sequence). The CDR3 runs to 13 residues. The CDR3 here is CASRRGQNTEAFF. CDR3 DNA: TGCGCCAGCAGGCGGGGCCAGAACACTGAAGCTTTCTTT.

The rearrangement joins TRBV6-5 to TRBJ1-1, with 11 nucleotides matching TRBD1. After removal of 6 bases from V and 7 bases from J, the junction contained 4 bases not matched to a gene. There are 13 residues in the CDR3. Germline V gives CDR1 MNHEY, CDR2 SVGAGI. Here the CDR3 DNA reads TGTGCCAGCAGCCGGGACAGGGGGTATGAAGCTTTCTTT. Translated: CASSRDRGYEAFF.

The V call is TRBV10-3, the J call TRBJ1-2, with 8 bases matching TRBD1. Looked up from germline, CDR1 is ENHRY and CDR2 is SYGVKD. CDR3 length equals 10 residues. The junction had 3 bases not matched to a gene; V was cut back by 9 bases and J by 9 bases. The CDR3 reads CAIGQGRYTF. The CDR3 DNA sequence: TGTGCCATTGGACAGGGACGCTACACCTTC.

V and J are TRBV30 and TRBJ1-4; TRBD1 matches 7 bases. CDR3 length: 14 residues. V lost 5 bases and J lost 4; bases outside the gene matches: 7. CDR1 and CDR2 (germline): GTSNPN, SVGIG (reference sequence). Here the CDR3 reads CAWDDRAGNEKLFF. The DNA for the CDR3 is TGTGCCTGGGACGACAGGGCGGGTAATGAAAAACTGTTTTTT.

The V and J genes are TRBV5-1 and TRBJ2-3; 12 nucleotides align to TRBD2. Trimming cost V 7 bases and J 1 base; bases outside gene matches: 10. The germline V gene encodes CDR1 SGHRS and CDR2 YFSETQ. The length of the CDR3 is 17 residues. The CDR3 here is CASRGLAGGPGTDTQYF. The CDR3 nucleotides are TGCGCCAGCCGAGGGCTAGCGGGGGGGCCGGGCACAGATACGCAGTATTTT.

In nucleotides, the CDR3 is TGCGCCAGCAGCTTGGCCGCGGGGACTCCACAAGAGACCCAGTACTTC. Translated: CASSLAAGTPQETQYF. The chain couples TRBV5-1 to TRBJ2-5; perhaps TRBD2 as D (6 bases). The V gene's germline CDR1 is SGHRS and CDR2 YFSETQ. This CDR3 is built from 16 residues. V gave up 0 bases and J gave up 2 bases, with 14 bases separating them.

This clone showed up just a few times. The chain joins TRBV5-4 to TRBJ1-6; no reliable D call. CDR3 length equals 15 residues. The germline V and J ends were trimmed by 0 bases and 7 bases, with 11 bases remaining between them. The V gene's germline CDR1 is SGHNT and CDR2 YYREEE (reference sequence). The DNA of the CDR3 is TGTGCCAGCAGCTTGGGGGGTCTGATGAATTCACCCCTCCACTTT. Protein sequence: CASSLGGLMNSPLHF.

The V and J genes are TRBV7-9 and TRBJ2-3; either TRBD1 or TRBD2 may fit D (6 bases each). The CDR3 loop spans 14 amino acids. Deletions cut 5 bases from V and 3 bases from J, with 12 bases between. Germline V gene data show CDR1 as SEHNR and CDR2 as FQNEAQ (reference sequence). This CDR3 reads CASSKTGRTDTQYF. The CDR3 DNA sequence: TGTGCCAGCAGCAAAACAGGGAGGACAGATACGCAGTATTTT.

The V gene is TRBV19, the J gene TRBJ2-5, with D tentatively TRBD2 (6 bases). Germline values: CDR1 LNHDA, CDR2 SQIVND (reference sequence). The CDR3 contains 13 residues. V was shortened by 5 bases and J by 2 bases, with 9 bases between the two germline ends. The CDR3 DNA is TGTGCCAGTAGTTTGGGGGGACAAGAGACCCAGTACTTC. Translated, it gives CASSLGGQETQYF. Using reference TRBV19 and TRBJ2-5 for the parts outside the CDR3, the full variable domain is DGGITQSPKYLFRKEGQNVTLSCEQNLNHDAMYWYRQDPGQGLRLIYYSQIVNDFQKGDIAEGYSVSREKKESFPLTVTSAQKNPTAFYLCASSLGGQETQYFGPGTRLLVL.

V gene TRBV7-2 combines with J gene TRBJ2-3, with D unclear. V was trimmed by 2 bases and J by 0 bases, leaving 6 bases between them. The CDR3 sequence is 14 residues long. CDR1 and CDR2 from the germline V gene are SGHTA and FQGNSA. DNA of the CDR3: TGTGCCAGCAGCTTATATTTGAGCACAGATACGCAGTATTTT. This translates into CASSLYLSTDTQYF. The full variable domain, rest sourced from reference TRBV7-2 and TRBJ2-3, is GAGVSQSPSNKVTEKGKDVELRCDPISGHTALYWYRQSLGQGLEFLIYFQGNSAPDKSGLPSDRFSAERTGGSVSTLTIQRTQQEDSAVYLCASSLYLSTDTQYFGPGTRLTVL.

CDR3 DNA: TGTGCCAGCAGCACAGGACAGCTTTATAGCAATCAGCCCCAGCATTTT. This codes for CASSTGQLYSNQPQHF. The V and J genes are TRBV5-8 and TRBJ1-5, with D tentatively TRBD1 (6 bases). Germline CDR1 and CDR2: SGHTS and YDEGEE. The CDR3 extends over 16 amino acids. V was clipped by 4 bases and J by 0 bases, with 14 bases between them.

The genes are TRBV28 and TRBJ1-1; D gene ambiguous. Trimming took off 2 bases at V and 1 base at J, with 8 bases between the two ends. The CDR3 has 14 amino acids. Germline V gives CDR1 MDHEN, CDR2 SYDVKM. As DNA, the CDR3 is TGTGCCAGCAGTTTAGTGACCTCGAACACTGAAGCTTTCTTT. This codes for CASSLVTSNTEAFF.

The V call is TRBV28, the J call TRBJ1-3; D remains ambiguous. This CDR3 has 13 amino acids. V was cut by 5 bases and J by 1 base, with 6 bases left in between. Germline values: CDR1 MDHEN, CDR2 SYDVKM. The CDR3 is CASSKASGNTIYF. Written as DNA, the CDR3 is TGTGCCAGCAGTAAGGCTTCTGGAAACACCATATATTTT.

This chain connects TRBV7-8 to TRBJ2-1; D might be TRBD1 (6 bases). The CDR3 loop spans 13 amino acids. Trimming stripped 4 bases from V and 7 bases from J, with 11 bases between. Germline CDR1 reads SGHVS; CDR2 reads FQNEAQ. CDR3 loop: CASSYTTGNEQFF. Written as DNA, the CDR3 is TGTGCCAGCAGCTATACTACAGGGAATGAGCAGTTCTTC.

This chain uses TRBV3-1 (or the pseudogene TRBV3-2) with TRBJ1-2; D might be TRBD1 (5 bases). CDR1 and CDR2 from the germline V gene are LGHDT and YNNKEL (reference sequence). The CDR3 extends over 14 amino acids. Trimming shortened V by 0 bases and J by 12 bases, and 17 bases separated the two germline ends. The CDR3 protein is CASSQEELWRDHTF. The CDR3 bases are TGTGCCAGCAGCCAAGAAGAGTTATGGAGGGACCACACCTTC.

With regard to this clone: Relative to the germline gene, one junction end is altered; a read error may explain this. The chain is built from TRBV24-1 and TRBJ1-5; TRBD1 agrees at 7 bases. The germline gives CDR1 KGHDR, CDR2 SFDVKD. This CDR3 spans 17 amino acids. The CDR3 region has the DNA TGTGCCACCAGTGATGCTCGGGACAGCTATAGCAATCAGTCCCAGCATTTT. It specifies CATSDARDSYSNQSQHF.